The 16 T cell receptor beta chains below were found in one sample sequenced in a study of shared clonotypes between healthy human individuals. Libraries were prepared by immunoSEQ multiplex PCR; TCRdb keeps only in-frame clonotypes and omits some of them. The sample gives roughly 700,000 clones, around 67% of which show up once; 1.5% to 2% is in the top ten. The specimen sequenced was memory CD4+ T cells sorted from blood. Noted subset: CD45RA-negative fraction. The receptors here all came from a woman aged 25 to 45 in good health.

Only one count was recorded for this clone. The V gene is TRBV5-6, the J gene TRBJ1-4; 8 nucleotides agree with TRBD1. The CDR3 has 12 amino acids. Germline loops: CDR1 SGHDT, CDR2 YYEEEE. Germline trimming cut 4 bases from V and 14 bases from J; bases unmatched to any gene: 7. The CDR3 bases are TGTGCCAGCAGCATGGGGACAGGTCGCCTGTTTTTT. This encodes CASSMGTGRLFF.

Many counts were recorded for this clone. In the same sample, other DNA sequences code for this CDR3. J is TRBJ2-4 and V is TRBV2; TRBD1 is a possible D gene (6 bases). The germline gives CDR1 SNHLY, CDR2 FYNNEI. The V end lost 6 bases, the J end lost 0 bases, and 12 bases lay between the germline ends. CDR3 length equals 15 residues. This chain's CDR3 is CASRIQGAAKNIQYF. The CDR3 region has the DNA TGTGCCAGCAGGATACAGGGCGCAGCCAAAAACATTCAGTACTTC. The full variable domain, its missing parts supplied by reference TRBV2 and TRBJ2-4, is EPEVTQTPSHQVTQMGQEVILRCVPISNHLYFYWYRQILGQKVEFLVSFYNNEISEKSEIFDDQFSVERPDGSNFTLKIRSTKLEDSAMYFCASRIQGAAKNIQYFGAGTRLSVL.

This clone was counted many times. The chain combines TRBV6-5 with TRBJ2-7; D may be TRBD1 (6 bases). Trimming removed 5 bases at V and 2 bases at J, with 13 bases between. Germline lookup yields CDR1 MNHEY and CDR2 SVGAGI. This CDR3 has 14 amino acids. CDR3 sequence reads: CASSPGVGTYEQYF. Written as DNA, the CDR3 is TGTGCCAGCAGTCCAGGGGTGGGGACCTACGAGCAGTACTTC.

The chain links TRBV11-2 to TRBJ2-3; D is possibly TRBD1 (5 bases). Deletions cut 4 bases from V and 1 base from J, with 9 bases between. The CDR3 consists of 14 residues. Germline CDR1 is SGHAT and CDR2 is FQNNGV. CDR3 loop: CASSSRRGTDTQYF. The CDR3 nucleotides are TGTGCCAGCAGCTCTCGCAGGGGCACAGATACGCAGTATTTT.

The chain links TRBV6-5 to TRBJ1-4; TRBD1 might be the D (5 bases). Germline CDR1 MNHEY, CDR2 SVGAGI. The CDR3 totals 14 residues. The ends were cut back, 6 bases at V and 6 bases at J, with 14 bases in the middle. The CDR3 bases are TGTGCCAGCAGCCGGGACGGAGGCCATGAAAAACTGTTTTTT. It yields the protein CASSRDGGHEKLFF.

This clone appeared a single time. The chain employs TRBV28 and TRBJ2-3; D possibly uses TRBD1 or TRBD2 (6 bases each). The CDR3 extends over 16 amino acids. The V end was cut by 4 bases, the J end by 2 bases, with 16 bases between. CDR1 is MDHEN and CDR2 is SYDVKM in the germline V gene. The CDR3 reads CASSSLRGTPTDTQYF. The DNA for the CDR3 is TGTGCCAGCAGTTCCCTAAGGGGGACTCCCACAGATACGCAGTATTTT. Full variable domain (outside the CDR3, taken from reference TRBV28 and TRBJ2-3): DVKVTQSSRYLVKRTGEKVFLECVQDMDHENMFWYRQDPGLGLRLIYFSYDVKMKEKGDIPEGYSVSREKKERFSLILESASTNQTSMYLCASSSLRGTPTDTQYFGPGTRLTVL.

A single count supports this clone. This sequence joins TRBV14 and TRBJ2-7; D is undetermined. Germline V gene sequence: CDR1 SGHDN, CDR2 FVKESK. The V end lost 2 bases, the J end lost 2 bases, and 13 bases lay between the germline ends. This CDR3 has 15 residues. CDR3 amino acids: CASSQFISPPYEQYF. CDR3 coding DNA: TGTGCCAGCAGCCAATTTATTAGTCCCCCCTACGAGCAGTACTTC.

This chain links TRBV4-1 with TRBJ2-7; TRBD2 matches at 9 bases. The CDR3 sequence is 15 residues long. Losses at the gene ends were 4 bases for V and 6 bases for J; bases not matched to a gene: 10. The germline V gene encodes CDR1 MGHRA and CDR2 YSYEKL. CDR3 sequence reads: CASSLLGLAQGEQYF. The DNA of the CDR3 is TGCGCCAGCAGCCTTTTGGGACTAGCACAGGGCGAGCAGTACTTC.

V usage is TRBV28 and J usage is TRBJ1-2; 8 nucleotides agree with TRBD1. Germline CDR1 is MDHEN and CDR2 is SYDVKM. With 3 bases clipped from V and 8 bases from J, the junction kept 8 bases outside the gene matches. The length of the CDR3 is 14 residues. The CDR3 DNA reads TGTGCCAGCAGTTTGACCCAGGGGGCGTTCGGCTACACCTTC. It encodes CASSLTQGAFGYTF.

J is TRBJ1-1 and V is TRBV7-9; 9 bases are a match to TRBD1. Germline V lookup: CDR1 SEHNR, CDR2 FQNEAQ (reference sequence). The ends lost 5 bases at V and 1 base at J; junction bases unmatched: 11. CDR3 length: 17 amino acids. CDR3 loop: CASSLPGTGFANTEAFF. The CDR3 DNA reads TGTGCCAGCAGCCTGCCGGGGACAGGGTTTGCGAACACTGAAGCTTTCTTT.

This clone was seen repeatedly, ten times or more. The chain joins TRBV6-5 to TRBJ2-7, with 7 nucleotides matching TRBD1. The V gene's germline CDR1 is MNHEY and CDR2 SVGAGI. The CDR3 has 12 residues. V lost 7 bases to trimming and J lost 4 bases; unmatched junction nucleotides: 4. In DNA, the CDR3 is TGTGCCAGCACCGGGGACAGATACGAGCAGTACTTC. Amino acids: CASTGDRYEQYF.

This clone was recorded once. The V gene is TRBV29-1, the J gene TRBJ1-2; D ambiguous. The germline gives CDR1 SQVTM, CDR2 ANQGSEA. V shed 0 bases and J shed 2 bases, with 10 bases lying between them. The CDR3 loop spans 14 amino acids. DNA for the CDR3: TGCAGCGTTGAAGATCTTGGGTGGAACTATGGCTACACCTTC. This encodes CSVEDLGWNYGYTF.

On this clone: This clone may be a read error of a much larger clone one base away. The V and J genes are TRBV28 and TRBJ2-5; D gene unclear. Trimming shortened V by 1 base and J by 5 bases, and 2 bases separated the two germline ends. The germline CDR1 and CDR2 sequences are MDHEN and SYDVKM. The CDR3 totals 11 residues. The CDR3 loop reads CASSLLETQYF. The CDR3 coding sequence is TGTGCCAGCAGTTTATTGGAGACCCAGTACTTC.

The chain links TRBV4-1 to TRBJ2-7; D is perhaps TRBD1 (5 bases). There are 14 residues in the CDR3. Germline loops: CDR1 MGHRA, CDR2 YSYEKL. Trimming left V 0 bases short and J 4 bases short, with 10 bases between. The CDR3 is CASSQDGANYEQYF. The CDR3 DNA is TGCGCCAGCAGCCAAGATGGGGCTAATTACGAGCAGTACTTC.

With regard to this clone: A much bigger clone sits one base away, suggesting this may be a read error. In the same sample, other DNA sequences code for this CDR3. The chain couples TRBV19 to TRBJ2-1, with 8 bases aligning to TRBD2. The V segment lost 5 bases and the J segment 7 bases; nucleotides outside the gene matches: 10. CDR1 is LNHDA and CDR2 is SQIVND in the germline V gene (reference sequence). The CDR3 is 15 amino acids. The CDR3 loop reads CASSASGRAGNEQFF. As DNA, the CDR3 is TGTGCCAGTAGTGCTAGCGGGCGGGCGGGTAATGAGCAGTTCTTC.

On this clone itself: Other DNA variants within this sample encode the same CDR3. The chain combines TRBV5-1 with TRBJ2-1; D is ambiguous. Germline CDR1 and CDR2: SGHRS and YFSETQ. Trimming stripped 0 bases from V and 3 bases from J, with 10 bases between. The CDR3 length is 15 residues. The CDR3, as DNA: TGCGCCAGCAGCTTGGCCAGCCTAGGCTACAATGAGCAGTTCTTC. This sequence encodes CASSLASLGYNEQFF.